This TCR beta chain was profiled in a study of cytomegalovirus exposure and HLA in healthy donors. Study-level points and caveats: In a later analysis, productive TCRs from donors in an Asian-associated ancestry cluster reportedly carried fewer N-insertions than the cohort mean. CMV antigen specificity was confirmed in vitro for three CMV-associated chains.

Germline V gene lookup returns CDR1 LNHDA and CDR2 SQIVND (reference sequence). Trimming took off 3 bases at V and 7 bases at J, with 10 bases between the two ends. The CDR3 is made up of 13 amino acids. The study ran its PCR with 60 Vbeta and 13 Jbeta primers. The method was immunoSEQ multiplex PCR; TCRdb's version includes in-frame clones alone and lacks a portion of them. The sample has approximately 82,000 clones, roughly 60% seen once. In regard to this clone: Its antigen is still unknown.

Sequenced material: PBMCs. The chain recombines TRBV19 with TRBJ1-5; TRBD1 is a possible D gene (6 bases). The clonotype originates from a woman between 25 and 40 years old in good health and CMV-seropositive. In DNA, the CDR3 is TGTGCCAGTAGTATCGACAGGATCCAGCCCCAGCATTTT. Amino acids: CASSIDRIQPQHF.